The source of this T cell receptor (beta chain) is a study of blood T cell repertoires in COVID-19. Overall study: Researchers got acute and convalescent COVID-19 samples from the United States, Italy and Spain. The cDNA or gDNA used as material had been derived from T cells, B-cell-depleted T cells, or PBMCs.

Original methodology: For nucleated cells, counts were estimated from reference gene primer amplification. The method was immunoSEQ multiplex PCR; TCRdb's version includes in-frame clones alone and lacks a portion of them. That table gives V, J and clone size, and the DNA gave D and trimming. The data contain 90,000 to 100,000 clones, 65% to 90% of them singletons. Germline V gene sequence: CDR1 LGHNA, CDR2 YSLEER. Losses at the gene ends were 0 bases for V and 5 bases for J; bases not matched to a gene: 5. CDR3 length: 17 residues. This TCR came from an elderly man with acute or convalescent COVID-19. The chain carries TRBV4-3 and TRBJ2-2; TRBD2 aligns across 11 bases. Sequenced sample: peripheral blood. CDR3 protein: CASSQEGGLADTGELFF. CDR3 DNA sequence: TGCGCCAGCAGCCAAGAGGGGGGACTAGCGGATACCGGGGAGCTGTTTTTT.